This T cell receptor (beta chain) was obtained from a study of T cell repertoires in aging, cancer and after chemotherapy. Whole-study context: Donor ages fell into six groups from 30 or younger up to 70 or older.

V dropped 0 bases and J dropped 9; count of bases not matched to a gene: 6. The CDR3 contains 16 residues. Germline V lookup: CDR1 MNHEY, CDR2 SVGAGI. A mixed TRB-A/B primer pool amplified rearranged TRB by multiplex touch-down PCR. Via MiXCR, TCRdb re-called the multiplex PCR reads, giving one row per CDR3 protein. Among more than 4,000 distinct CDR3 sequences, around 33% were seen once, and the ten largest hold around 14%. Amplification of TCR beta used genomic DNA extracted from peripheral blood. The V and J genes are TRBV6-5 and TRBJ1-6; 9 nucleotides align to TRBD1. The receptor was derived from a human donor with a blood cancer. The sequenced sample consisted of blood. The CDR3 sequence: CASSYSGTGTPSPLHF. In DNA, the CDR3 is TGTGCCAGCAGTTACTCCGGGACAGGGACTCCTTCACCCCTCCACTTT.